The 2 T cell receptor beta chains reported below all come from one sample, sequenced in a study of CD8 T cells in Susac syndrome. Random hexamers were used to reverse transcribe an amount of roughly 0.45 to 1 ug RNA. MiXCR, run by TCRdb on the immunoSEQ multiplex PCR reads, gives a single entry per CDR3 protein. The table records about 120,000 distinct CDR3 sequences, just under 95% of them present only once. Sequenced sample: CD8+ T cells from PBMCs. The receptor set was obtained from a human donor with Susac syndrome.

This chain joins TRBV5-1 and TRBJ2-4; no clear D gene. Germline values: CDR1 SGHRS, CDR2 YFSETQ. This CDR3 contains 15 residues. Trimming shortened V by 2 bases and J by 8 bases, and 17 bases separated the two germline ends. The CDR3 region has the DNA TGCGCCAGCAGCTTAGACGCCGGGCCGTGGGACATTCAGTACTTC. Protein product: CASSLDAGPWDIQYF. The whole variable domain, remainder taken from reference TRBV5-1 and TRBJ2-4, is KAGVTQTPRYLIKTRGQQVTLSCSPISGHRSVSWYQQTPGQGLQFLFEYFSETQRNKGNFPGRFSGRQFSNSRSEMNVSTLELGDSALYLCASSLDAGPWDIQYFGAGTRLSVL.

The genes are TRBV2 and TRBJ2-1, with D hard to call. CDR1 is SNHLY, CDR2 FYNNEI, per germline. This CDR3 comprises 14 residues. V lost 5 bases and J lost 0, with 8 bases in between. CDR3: CASSTTDSYNEQFF. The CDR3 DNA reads TGTGCCAGCAGTACCACGGACTCCTACAATGAGCAGTTCTTC.